This passage covers 7 T cell receptor beta chains from one sample sequenced in a study of shared clonotypes between healthy human individuals. Generated by immunoSEQ multiplex PCR, the TCRdb table keeps only in-frame clones and is missing some. Here the sample spans some 2,500,000 clones, 90% to 95% being singletons. The material sequenced was naive CD4+ T cells from PBMCs. Subset: CD45RA+ positively selected. Every receptor here comes from a man between 18 and 29 years old in good health. Some clones in this sample may be carry-over from other donors' samples.

The CDR3 reads CASSISWLRGGPTGELFF. For the CDR3, the DNA is TGTGCCAGTAGTATAAGCTGGTTAAGGGGGGGCCCCACCGGGGAGCTGTTTTTT. The V gene is TRBV19, the J gene TRBJ2-2; D may be TRBD2 (7 bases). CDR1 and CDR2 (germline): LNHDA, SQIVND (reference sequence). V lost 2 bases, J lost 4 bases, and 20 bases lay in between. This CDR3 is built from 18 residues. Combining the CDR3 with reference TRBV19 and TRBJ2-2 gives the whole variable domain DGGITQSPKYLFRKEGQNVTLSCEQNLNHDAMYWYRQDPGQGLRLIYYSQIVNDFQKGDIAEGYSVSREKKESFPLTVTSAQKNPTAFYLCASSISWLRGGPTGELFFGEGSRLTVL.

This chain joins TRBV19 and TRBJ1-3; D call uncertain. Germline-derived CDR1 and CDR2 are LNHDA and SQIVND (reference sequence). The V gene lost 10 bases and the J gene lost 9 bases, with 19 bases spanning the gap. The CDR3 runs to 13 residues. The CDR3 here is CATRGAGTFTIYF. CDR3 in DNA: TGTGCCACCCGCGGCGCGGGCACCTTCACCATATATTTT. Using reference TRBV19 and TRBJ1-3 for the parts outside the CDR3, the full variable domain is DGGITQSPKYLFRKEGQNVTLSCEQNLNHDAMYWYRQDPGQGLRLIYYSQIVNDFQKGDIAEGYSVSREKKESFPLTVTSAQKNPTAFYLCATRGAGTFTIYFGEGSWLTVV.

The chain carries TRBV5-5 and TRBJ1-4; D may be TRBD1 (6 bases). CDR1 is SGHKS, CDR2 YYEKEE, per germline (reference sequence). V was trimmed by 4 bases and J by 5 bases, leaving 12 bases between them. The CDR3 runs to 14 residues. DNA of the CDR3: TGTGCCAGCAGCCGACCGGACAGCAATGAAAAACTGTTTTTT. Its translation is CASSRPDSNEKLFF.

J is TRBJ2-1 and V is TRBV25-1; the D is unclear. Germline CDR1 and CDR2: MGHDK and SYGVNS. CDR3 length: 12 residues. Trimming stripped 4 bases from V and 7 bases from J, with 8 bases between. The CDR3 DNA sequence: TGTGCCAGCAGTGGACCAGAAAATGAGCAGTTCTTC. Protein product: CASSGPENEQFF.

The genes are TRBV6-6 and TRBJ1-1, with 7 bases identical to TRBD1. Per germline, CDR1 MNHNY and CDR2 SVGAGI (reference sequence). The CDR3 is 11 amino acids. V shed 2 bases and J 10 bases; nucleotides not matched to a gene: 1. The CDR3 DNA reads TGTGCCAGCAGTTACGACAGGGCAGCTTTCTTT. It codes for CASSYDRAAFF.

In regard to this clone: The sample carries other DNA sequences with the same CDR3. J is TRBJ2-5 and V is TRBV18; D is unresolved. CDR3 length: 13 amino acids. Deletions cut 2 bases from V and 4 bases from J, with 8 bases between. The germline gives CDR1 KGHSH, CDR2 LQKENI. CDR3 nucleotide sequence: TGTGCCAGCTCACCAGGCGTTGTAGAGACCCAGTACTTC. It specifies CASSPGVVETQYF.

This clone appeared once. The chain links TRBV19 to TRBJ2-3; no reliable D call. V lost 4 bases and J 0 bases, leaving 11 bases between the germline ends. The CDR3 is 15 residues long. CDR1 and CDR2 (germline): LNHDA, SQIVND (reference sequence). In nucleotides, the CDR3 is TGTGCCAGTAGTAACTGGGTGGATAGCACAGATACGCAGTATTTT. Protein product: CASSNWVDSTDTQYF.